Each of the 11 T cell receptor beta chains below was sequenced from the same sample in a study of regulatory T cells in long-lasting Graves disease. Time point meaning: newly diagnosed GD, antithyroid drugs for less than 3 months. PBMCs provided the RNA from which the TCR library was made. Construction of TCR beta libraries relied on iRepertoire HTBI primers and on Arm-PCR targeting CDR3 regions. TCRdb analysed the multiplex PCR reads with MiXCR anew, one entry per CDR3 protein. In the table there are 350,000 to 550,000 distinct CDR3 sequences, 14% to 15% of which are singletons. These data are also associated with another study on T cells in Graves' hyperthyroidism and ophthalmopathy.

The specimen comprised peripheral blood mononuclear cells (PBMCs), sampled at new diagnosis, from a patient treated with antithyroid drugs. The receptors shown here come from a woman in her 30s with Graves disease.

DNA of the CDR3: TGCGCCACCACCGGGGTAATGAACACTGAAGCTTTCTTT. Its protein is CATTGVMNTEAFF. This rearrangement joins TRBV10-2 to TRBJ1-1; unclear D gene. This CDR3 region has 13 residues. Germline lookup yields CDR1 WSHSY and CDR2 SAAADI. Between the trimmed V and J ends, which lost 10 bases and 0 bases, there was a span of 12 bases.

This clonotype was detected ten times or more. The J gene is TRBJ1-1, the V gene TRBV3-1; TRBD1 matches 7 bases. The ends lost 3 bases at V and 7 bases at J; junction bases unmatched: 8. CDR1 LGHDT and CDR2 YNNKEL come from the germline V gene (reference sequence). This CDR3 spans 14 amino acids. The DNA of the CDR3 is TGTGCCAGCAGCCAGGCGGGACAGTCCCTTGAAGCTTTCTTT. Its translation: CASSQAGQSLEAFF.

Ten or more counts support this clonotype. The V and J genes are TRBV7-8 and TRBJ2-7; 10 bases match TRBD1. V trimming: 6 bases; J trimming: 2 bases; junction bases outside the gene matches: 4. CDR3 length: 14 amino acids. CDR1 is SGHVS and CDR2 is FQNEAQ in the germline V gene. In DNA form, the CDR3 reads TGTGCCAGCAGGATCGACAGGGGGCCCTACGAGCAGTACTTC. Translation gives CASRIDRGPYEQYF.

The gene calls are TRBV30 and TRBJ2-2, with 7 bases matching TRBD2. There are 14 residues in the CDR3. Losses at the gene ends were 4 bases for V and 6 bases for J; bases not matched to a gene: 8. Per germline, CDR1 GTSNPN and CDR2 SVGIG (reference sequence). CDR3 loop: CAWKPTGGAGELFF. CDR3 bases: TGTGCCTGGAAACCTACTGGGGGGGCCGGGGAGCTGTTTTTT. The full variable domain, in which reference TRBV30 and TRBJ2-2 provide the parts outside the CDR3, is SQTIHQWPATLVQPVGSPLSLECTVEGTSNPNLYWYRQAAGRGLQLLFYSVGIGQISSEVPQNLSASRPQDRQFILSSKKLLLSDSGFYLCAWKPTGGAGELFFGEGSRLTVL.

This clonotype was observed a handful of times. The CDR3 protein is CASSPYDKNTEAFF. CDR3 sequence (DNA): TGTGCCAGTAGTCCTTATGACAAGAACACTGAAGCTTTCTTT. V and J are TRBV19 and TRBJ1-1; D not certain. The germline V gene encodes CDR1 LNHDA and CDR2 SQIVND (reference sequence). The ends were cut back, 5 bases at V and 1 base at J, with 11 bases in the middle. The CDR3 length is 14 residues.

The genes are TRBV24-1 and TRBJ2-2; D remains ambiguous. From germline, CDR1 is KGHDR and CDR2 SFDVKD. The CDR3 contains 14 residues. Trimming stripped 1 base from V and 6 bases from J, with 8 bases between. CDR3 protein: CATSDFRRSGELFF. As DNA, the CDR3 is TGTGCCACCAGTGATTTTAGGCGGTCCGGGGAGCTGTTTTTT.

In regard to this clonotype: A junction end diverges from the germline sequence, so it may reflect a read error. This chain connects TRBV20-1 to TRBJ2-5; TRBD2 might be the D (5 bases). Per the germline V gene, CDR1 is DFQATT and CDR2 is SNEGSKA (reference sequence). This CDR3 has 14 residues. The CDR3 loop is CSARTGVFQEAQYF. As DNA, the CDR3 is TGCAGTGCGAGGACTGGGGTCTTTCAAGAGGCCCAGTACTTC.

This chain links TRBV6-2 or TRBV6-3 with TRBJ2-3; D is ambiguous. The CDR3 is made up of 16 amino acids. Germline assignment: CDR1 MNHEY and CDR2 SVGEGT. The V and J ends lost 5 bases and 0 bases respectively, with 15 bases between them. CDR3 residues: CASSVVSLHSTDTQYF. In nucleotides, the CDR3 is TGTGCCAGCAGTGTAGTAAGTCTTCATAGCACAGATACGCAGTATTTT.

This clonotype has a count of ten or more. The V call is TRBV4-2, the J call TRBJ2-1, with 9 bases matching TRBD2. The CDR3 loop spans 16 amino acids. V shed 0 bases and J 8 bases; nucleotides not matched to a gene: 8. Germline V gene data show CDR1 as LGHNA and CDR2 as YNFKEQ. CDR3 residues: CASSQDLAGGSDEQFF. In DNA, the CDR3 is TGTGCCAGCAGCCAAGATCTGGCGGGAGGGTCGGATGAGCAGTTCTTC.

The chain combines TRBV9 with TRBJ2-1, with a possible D match to TRBD2 (6 bases). Germline assignment: CDR1 SGDLS and CDR2 YYNGEE. The V and J ends lost 3 bases and 3 bases respectively, with 10 bases between them. The CDR3 is made up of 14 amino acids. The CDR3 spells CASSAVGGYNEQFF. The CDR3 bases are TGTGCCAGCAGCGCGGTGGGGGGCTACAATGAGCAGTTCTTC.

Of note for this clonotype: Compared with germline, one end of the junction differs, possibly owing to a read error. The chain uses TRBV5-1 and TRBJ2-5, with a weak D call TRBD2 (5 bases). The CDR3 sequence is 15 residues long. Germline V gene data show CDR1 as SGHRS and CDR2 as YFSETQ. The CDR3 loop reads CAGSLYGESQETQYF. The CDR3, as DNA: TGCGCCGGCAGCTTGTATGGGGAGAGTCAAGAGACCCAGTACTTC.